These T cell receptor beta chains were read from a single sample in a study of cytomegalovirus exposure and HLA in healthy donors. Measured with immunoSEQ multiplex PCR; TCRdb has only the in-frame clones, and not every one. The repertoire consists of about 130,000 clones, with 70% to 80% occurring once and the leading ten covering more than 0.95%. Source material: PBMCs. The receptors originated from a man between 45 and 60 years old in good health and CMV-seronegative. The CDR3 runs from the conserved cysteine through the conserved F or W. A D gene is named only where the DNA matches it firmly. Size values are once, few and many counts, or a class for expanded clones, and some rows have none.

clone size: few; J gene: TRBJ2-7; V gene: TRBV30; D gene: TRBD2; CDR3 protein: CAWNEAGGGNYEQYF; CDR3 DNA: TGTGCCTGGAACGAAGCGGGAGGGGGCAACTACGAGCAGTACTTC
clone size: few; J gene: TRBJ1-1; V gene: TRBV5-4; D gene: TRBD1; CDR3 protein: CASSPKDRANTEAFF; CDR3 DNA: TGTGCCAGCAGCCCCAAGGACAGGGCCAACACTGAAGCTTTCTTT
clone size: NA; J gene: TRBJ2-2; V gene: TRBV9; D gene: NA; CDR3 protein: CASSVSSAQQGELFF; CDR3 DNA: TGTGCCAGCAGCGTAAGTAGCGCCCAGCAAGGGGAGCTGTTTTTT
clone size: few; J gene: TRBJ2-5; V gene: TRBV28; D gene: NA; CDR3 protein: CASSLEGAGTQETQYF; CDR3 DNA: TGTGCCAGCAGTTTGGAGGGGGCAGGGACCCAAGAGACCCAGTACTTC
clone size: NA; J gene: TRBJ2-7; V gene: TRBV30; D gene: TRBD1; CDR3 protein: CAWNGQGASYEQYF; CDR3 DNA: TGTGCCTGGAACGGCCAGGGGGCCTCCTACGAGCAGTACTTC
clone size: few; J gene: TRBJ2-2; V gene: TRBV28; D gene: NA; CDR3 protein: CASRPTGNTGELFF; CDR3 DNA: TGTGCCAGCAGACCTACGGGAAACACCGGGGAGCTGTTTTTT
clone size: NA; J gene: TRBJ2-7; V gene: TRBV9; D gene: NA; CDR3 protein: CASSVAPSPNEQYF; CDR3 DNA: TGTGCCAGCAGCGTAGCACCTAGCCCCAACGAGCAGTACTTC
clone size: few; J gene: TRBJ2-3; V gene: TRBV15; D gene: NA; CDR3 protein: CATSTGLDPTDTQYF; CDR3 DNA: TGTGCCACCAGCACGGGACTCGACCCTACAGATACGCAGTATTTT
clone size: NA; J gene: TRBJ2-2; V gene: TRBV30; D gene: TRBD1; CDR3 protein: CAWRRQGTNTGELFF; CDR3 DNA: TGTGCCTGGAGACGACAGGGAACGAACACCGGGGAGCTGTTTTTT
clone size: NA; J gene: TRBJ2-1; V gene: TRBV2; D gene: TRBD2; CDR3 protein: CASRTSGRGGEQFF; CDR3 DNA: TGTGCCAGCAGGACTAGCGGGAGGGGAGGTGAGCAGTTCTTC
clone size: NA; J gene: TRBJ1-2; V gene: TRBV2; D gene: NA; CDR3 protein: CASSDKQKYGYTF; CDR3 DNA: TGTGCCAGCAGTGATAAACAGAAGTATGGCTACACCTTC
clone size: NA; J gene: TRBJ2-1; V gene: TRBV7-9; D gene: TRBD2; CDR3 protein: CASSLMWVAGDYNEQFF; CDR3 DNA: TGTGCCAGCAGCTTAATGTGGGTGGCGGGAGACTACAATGAGCAGTTCTTC
clone size: NA; J gene: TRBJ1-2; V gene: TRBV6-1; D gene: TRBD1; CDR3 protein: CASSEGGTGVVYGYTF; CDR3 DNA: TGTGCCAGCAGTGAAGGGGGTACAGGGGTGGTCTATGGCTACACCTTC
clone size: NA; J gene: TRBJ1-1; V gene: TRBV5-1; D gene: TRBD1; CDR3 protein: CASSLGGQLNTEAFF; CDR3 DNA: TGCGCCAGCAGCTTGGGGGGACAGTTGAACACTGAAGCTTTCTTT
clone size: NA; J gene: TRBJ1-1; V gene: TRBV19; D gene: NA; CDR3 protein: CASSTGQTLNTEAFF; CDR3 DNA: TGTGCCAGTAGTACCGGACAGACATTGAACACTGAAGCTTTCTTT
clone size: medium-sized; J gene: TRBJ1-1; V gene: TRBV6-5; D gene: NA; CDR3 protein: CASSYGGVDTEAFF; CDR3 DNA: TGTGCCAGCAGTTACGGAGGGGTGGACACTGAAGCTTTCTTT
clone size: NA; J gene: TRBJ2-4; V gene: TRBV7-9; D gene: TRBD1; CDR3 protein: CSSSFQGDIQYF; CDR3 DNA: TGTTCCAGCAGCTTCCAGGGGGACATTCAGTACTTC
clone size: NA; J gene: TRBJ1-1; V gene: TRBV7-9; D gene: NA; CDR3 protein: CASSLVSGLNTEAFF; CDR3 DNA: TGTGCCAGCAGCTTAGTTAGCGGTTTGAACACTGAAGCTTTCTTT
clone size: NA; J gene: TRBJ2-3; V gene: TRBV9; D gene: NA; CDR3 protein: CASSVFSGTDTQYF; CDR3 DNA: TGTGCCAGCAGCGTATTCTCTGGCACAGATACGCAGTATTTT
clone size: once; J gene: TRBJ1-2; V gene: TRBV6-1; D gene: NA; CDR3 protein: CASSESGRTNYGYTF; CDR3 DNA: TGTGCCAGCAGTGAAAGTGGCCGAACTAACTATGGCTACACCTTC
clone size: NA; J gene: TRBJ2-7; V gene: TRBV6-1; D gene: TRBD2; CDR3 protein: CASSVGLAVTYEQYF; CDR3 DNA: TGTGCCAGCAGTGTCGGACTAGCGGTTACCTACGAGCAGTACTTC
clone size: NA; J gene: TRBJ1-1; V gene: TRBV10-3; D gene: NA; CDR3 protein: CAISEVQTHTEAFF; CDR3 DNA: TGTGCCATCAGTGAGGTCCAGACACACACTGAAGCTTTCTTT
clone size: NA; J gene: TRBJ2-1; V gene: TRBV6-1; D gene: TRBD1; CDR3 protein: CASAQVWDRVYEQFF; CDR3 DNA: TGTGCCAGCGCGCAGGTCTGGGACAGGGTCTATGAGCAGTTCTTC
clone size: NA; J gene: TRBJ2-7; V gene: TRBV27; D gene: TRBD2; CDR3 protein: CASSLEASGRFYEQYF; CDR3 DNA: TGTGCCAGCAGTTTGGAGGCTAGCGGGAGGTTCTACGAGCAGTACTTC
clone size: few; J gene: TRBJ2-7; V gene: TRBV25-1; D gene: TRBD1; CDR3 protein: CASSEPDRGRNEQYF; CDR3 DNA: TGTGCCAGCAGTGAACCGGACAGGGGGCGGAACGAGCAGTACTTC
clone size: NA; J gene: TRBJ2-3; V gene: TRBV27; D gene: NA; CDR3 protein: CASSLTVPAITQYF; CDR3 DNA: TGTGCCAGCAGCCTGACTGTTCCAGCTATTACGCAGTATTTT
clone size: NA; J gene: TRBJ1-1; V gene: TRBV29-1; D gene: TRBD1; CDR3 protein: CSVEQTGKRTEAFF; CDR3 DNA: TGCAGCGTTGAACAGACAGGGAAGAGGACTGAAGCTTTCTTT
clone size: few; J gene: TRBJ2-2; V gene: TRBV11-2; D gene: TRBD2; CDR3 protein: CASSFSGSSTGELFF; CDR3 DNA: TGTGCCAGCAGCTTTAGCGGGAGTTCCACCGGGGAGCTGTTTTTT
clone size: NA; J gene: TRBJ1-2; V gene: TRBV7-2; D gene: NA; CDR3 protein: CASSRRTEINYGYTF; CDR3 DNA: TGTGCCAGCAGCCGAAGGACAGAAATCAACTATGGCTACACCTTC
clone size: NA; J gene: TRBJ1-1; V gene: TRBV5-4; D gene: TRBD1; CDR3 protein: CASSSGQGARTEAFF; CDR3 DNA: TGTGCCAGCAGCTCGGGACAGGGGGCGAGGACTGAAGCTTTCTTT
clone size: once; J gene: TRBJ2-1; V gene: TRBV5-1; D gene: TRBD1; CDR3 protein: CASSLATGWNEQFF; CDR3 DNA: TGCGCCAGCAGCTTGGCGACAGGGTGGAATGAGCAGTTCTTC
clone size: few; J gene: TRBJ1-1; V gene: TRBV15; D gene: NA; CDR3 protein: CATSENEGDAFF; CDR3 DNA: TGTGCCACCAGCGAGAATGAAGGGGATGCTTTCTTT
clone size: NA; J gene: TRBJ1-1; V gene: TRBV19; D gene: TRBD1; CDR3 protein: CASSPGQDTEAFF; CDR3 DNA: TGTGCCAGTAGTCCGGGACAGGACACTGAAGCTTTCTTT
clone size: NA; J gene: TRBJ2-7; V gene: TRBV28; D gene: NA; CDR3 protein: CATFAPTGTYEQYF; CDR3 DNA: TGTGCCACCTTTGCACCCACAGGAACCTACGAGCAGTACTTC
clone size: once; J gene: TRBJ2-1; V gene: TRBV2; D gene: NA; CDR3 protein: CASSSGTYNEQFF; CDR3 DNA: TGTGCCAGCAGCTCCGGGACTTACAATGAGCAGTTCTTC
clone size: once; J gene: TRBJ2-5; V gene: TRBV5-1; D gene: TRBD2; CDR3 protein: CASSLRGAGGPETQYF; CDR3 DNA: TGCGCCAGCAGCTTAAGAGGAGCGGGAGGGCCGGAGACCCAGTACTTC
clone size: few; J gene: TRBJ2-1; V gene: TRBV4-1; D gene: TRBD2; CDR3 protein: CASSQLAGTYNEQFF; CDR3 DNA: TGCGCCAGCAGCCAACTAGCGGGTACCTACAATGAGCAGTTCTTC
clone size: NA; J gene: TRBJ2-5; V gene: TRBV29-1; D gene: NA; CDR3 protein: CSVFPITDQETQYF; CDR3 DNA: TGCAGCGTTTTTCCGATTACAGATCAAGAGACCCAGTACTTC
clone size: once; J gene: TRBJ1-5; V gene: TRBV18; D gene: NA; CDR3 protein: CASSPDSYSNQPQHF; CDR3 DNA: TGTGCCAGCTCACCCGATAGCTACAGCAATCAGCCCCAGCATTTT
clone size: NA; J gene: TRBJ1-1; V gene: TRBV29-1; D gene: NA; CDR3 protein: CSVITRGNTEAFF; CDR3 DNA: TGCAGCGTGATTACAAGGGGGAACACTGAAGCTTTCTTT
clone size: few; J gene: TRBJ1-2; V gene: TRBV27; D gene: TRBD1; CDR3 protein: CASSLTSQGRSYGYTF; CDR3 DNA: TGTGCCAGCAGTTTAACCTCACAGGGGAGGAGTTATGGCTACACCTTC
clone size: NA; J gene: TRBJ2-3; V gene: TRBV11-2; D gene: TRBD2; CDR3 protein: CASSLRLTSGSKGTDTQYF; CDR3 DNA: TGTGCCAGCAGCTTACGATTGACTAGCGGGAGTAAGGGCACAGATACGCAGTATTTT
clone size: NA; J gene: TRBJ2-2; V gene: TRBV19; D gene: NA; CDR3 protein: CASSIQGLNTGELFF; CDR3 DNA: TGTGCCAGTAGTATACAGGGGCTGAACACCGGGGAGCTGTTTTTT
clone size: NA; J gene: TRBJ2-1; V gene: TRBV5-1; D gene: NA; CDR3 protein: CASSPLPKGTYNEQFF; CDR3 DNA: TGCGCCAGCAGCCCGCTACCGAAGGGGACCTACAATGAGCAGTTCTTC
clone size: NA; J gene: TRBJ2-7; V gene: TRBV7-6; D gene: NA; CDR3 protein: CASSSTGLHHEQYF; CDR3 DNA: TGTGCCAGCAGCAGTACGGGACTTCACCACGAGCAGTACTTC
clone size: NA; J gene: TRBJ2-7; V gene: TRBV6-5; D gene: TRBD1; CDR3 protein: CASRKQGPYEQYF; CDR3 DNA: TGTGCCAGCAGGAAACAGGGGCCCTACGAGCAGTACTTC
clone size: few; J gene: TRBJ1-3; V gene: TRBV10-2; D gene: NA; CDR3 protein: CASSASGTGNTIYF; CDR3 DNA: TGCGCCAGCAGTGCCTCTGGCACTGGAAACACCATATATTTT
clone size: NA; J gene: TRBJ2-3; V gene: TRBV7-6; D gene: TRBD2; CDR3 protein: CASSPQRERYTDTQYF; CDR3 DNA: TGTGCCAGCAGCCCACAGCGGGAGAGGTACACAGATACGCAGTATTTT
clone size: NA; J gene: TRBJ1-2; V gene: TRBV18; D gene: NA; CDR3 protein: CASSPGTGLRYGYTF; CDR3 DNA: TGTGCCAGCTCACCAGGAACAGGGCTCCGATATGGCTACACCTTC
clone size: NA; J gene: TRBJ2-1; V gene: TRBV5-1; D gene: TRBD1; CDR3 protein: CASSSGTGGFNEQFF; CDR3 DNA: TGCGCCAGCAGTTCCGGGACAGGGGGCTTCAATGAGCAGTTCTTC
clone size: NA; J gene: TRBJ2-3; V gene: TRBV12-5; D gene: TRBD2; CDR3 protein: CASGLSGTSGRTDTQYF; CDR3 DNA: TGTGCTAGTGGTTTGTCCGGCACTAGCGGCCGCACAGATACGCAGTATTTT
clone size: NA; J gene: TRBJ1-1; V gene: TRBV28; D gene: NA; CDR3 protein: CASSSNDRESVEAFF; CDR3 DNA: TGTGCCAGCAGCTCAAATGACAGAGAAAGTGTTGAAGCTTTCTTT
clone size: few; J gene: TRBJ2-2; V gene: TRBV5-4; D gene: NA; CDR3 protein: CASSLAGLNTGELFF; CDR3 DNA: TGTGCCAGCAGCTTGGCGGGACTCAACACCGGGGAGCTGTTTTTT